This TCR beta chain was identified during a study of blood T cell repertoires in COVID-19. At the level of the study: Acute and convalescent COVID-19 specimens originated in the United States, Italy and Spain.

Cohort placement rested on clinical history that participants reported themselves. Profiling relied on immunoSEQ multiplex PCR, and the TCRdb table lists in-frame clones only, not all of them. The sample shows nearly 250,000 clones, roughly 88% of them seen only once. The CDR3 loop spans 15 amino acids. The trim removed 3 bases at V and 6 bases at J, leaving 6 bases unmatched. The germline V gene has CDR1 WSHSY and CDR2 SAAADI. The receptor comes from a woman aged 45 to 65 who had recovered from COVID-19. Sequencing used PBMCs or T cells enriched from blood (not recorded which). This chain joins TRBV10-2 and TRBJ2-1, with 9 bases identical to TRBD1. The CDR3 coding sequence is TGCGCCAGCAGTGAAAGCGGGACAGGGTTCAATGAGCAGTTCTTC. Translated: CASSESGTGFNEQFF.